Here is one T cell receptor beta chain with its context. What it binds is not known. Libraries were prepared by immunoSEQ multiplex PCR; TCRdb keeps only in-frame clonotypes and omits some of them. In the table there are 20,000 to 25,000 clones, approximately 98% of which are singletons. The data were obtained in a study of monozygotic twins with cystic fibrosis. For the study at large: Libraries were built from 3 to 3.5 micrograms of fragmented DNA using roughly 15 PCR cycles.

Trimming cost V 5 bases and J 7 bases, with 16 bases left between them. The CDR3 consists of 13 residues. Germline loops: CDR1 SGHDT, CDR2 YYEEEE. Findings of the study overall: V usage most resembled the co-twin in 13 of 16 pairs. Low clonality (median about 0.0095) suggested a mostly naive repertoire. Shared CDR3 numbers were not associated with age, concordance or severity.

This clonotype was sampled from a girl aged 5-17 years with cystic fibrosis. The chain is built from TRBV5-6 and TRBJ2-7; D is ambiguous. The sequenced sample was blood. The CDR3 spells CASRPNLLGEQYF. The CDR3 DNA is TGTGCCAGCAGACCAAACCTCCTAGGGGAGCAGTACTTC.